This TCR beta chain derives from a study of T cells in localized non-small cell lung cancer. Regarding the study as a whole: Among the tissues sampled, uninvolved adjacent lung had the highest T cell clonality, above tumor. Sequencing, confined to only one tumor region, leaves heterogeneity possible. A median of about 54 of the top 100 tumor clones appeared in adjacent lung, which was paired and uninvolved. Increased T cell density in blood showed an association with longer overall survival.

The CDR3 has 13 amino acids. V dropped 6 bases and J dropped 5; count of bases not matched to a gene: 4. The germline V gene has CDR1 SGHTA and CDR2 FQGNSA. With respect to this clone: Its antigen is unknown.

Assay used: immunoSEQ multiplex PCR; TCRdb lists only in-frame clones, some missing. The table lists fewer than 90,000 clones, roughly 80% of them singletons. This chain connects TRBV7-2 to TRBJ2-7, with 10 positions matching TRBD1. The clonotype originates from a man aged 40 to 69 with stage II squamous cell lung carcinoma. The sequences come from PBMCs, collected before any cancer treatment. The CDR3 is CASSSDRGHEQYF. CDR3 nucleotides: TGTGCCAGCAGTTCAGACAGGGGGCACGAGCAGTACTTC.